In its sample, the clone carrying this T cell receptor (beta chain) was seen a few times. Its specificity is not known. This sample stems from a study of T cells in Graves' hyperthyroidism and ophthalmopathy. Overall study findings and caveats: Most clonotypes expanded in thyroid above 0.001 were likewise present in blood. The model forecast ophthalmopathy, anticipating it by a median around 6.9 months before onset.

Reasons for excluding patients were uncontrolled infection, other autoimmune disease, pregnancy or lactation. The CDR3 has 18 residues. The germline V and J ends were trimmed by 0 bases and 0 bases, with 12 bases remaining between them. Germline V gene data show CDR1 as KGHSH and CDR2 as LQKENI. The source material, RNA transcripts, was used to amplify TCR beta CDR3 regions. A first-round RT-PCR of the TCR CDR3 used the HTBI primer set. TCRdb independently ran MiXCR on the multiplex PCR reads; one entry per CDR3 protein. The sample has around 340,000 distinct CDR3 sequences; 16% are singletons. This TCR came from a man under 40 with Graves' hyperthyroidism. The sequenced sample consisted of blood. The chain combines TRBV18 with TRBJ2-6, with D perhaps being TRBD1 or TRBD2 (5 bases each). As DNA, the CDR3 is TGTGCCAGCTCACCACCGGGGCGGGCCCGCTCTGGGGCCAACGTCCTGACTTTC. It codes for CASSPPGRARSGANVLTF.